Listed below are T cell receptor beta chains from one sample, sequenced in a study of blood T cell dynamics during melanoma immunotherapy. Repertoires were generated with immunoSEQ multiplex PCR, while TCRdb's copy carries only in-frame clones and drops some. Counted here are 1,500 to 2,000 clones, 65% to 85% occurring once; the ten biggest clones make up around 51%. The specimen comprised blood, sampled from a patient treated with checkpoint blockade. Receptor source: a human donor with melanoma. The CDR3 runs from the conserved cysteine through the conserved F or W. Each record gives: V gene, D gene, J gene, clone size, CDR3 DNA, CDR3 protein. The D gene is left open where the match is weak. For some rows the clone size is stated as once, few or many, or as a class when expanded; others skip it.

V gene: TRBV25-1
D gene: .
J gene: TRBJ1-2
clone size: large
CDR3 DNA: TGTGCCAGCGCTGACGGGGGGACATTCTATGGCTACACCTTC
CDR3 protein: CASADGGTFYGYTF

V gene: TRBV11-2
D gene: .
J gene: TRBJ1-3
clone size: once
CDR3 DNA: TGTGCCAGCAGCTCAGACAGGACCCGAGCAATTCCCATATATTTT
CDR3 protein: CASSSDRTRAIPIYF

V gene: TRBV2
D gene: TRBD1
J gene: TRBJ1-5
clone size: .
CDR3 DNA: TGTGCCAGCAGGTGGACAGGGACAGGCAATCAGCCCCAGCATTTT
CDR3 protein: CASRWTGTGNQPQHF

V gene: TRBV28
D gene: TRBD1
J gene: TRBJ1-1
clone size: once
CDR3 DNA: TGTGCCAGCTTCCCAGGGGGGGCAAGTGAAGCTTTCTTT
CDR3 protein: CASFPGGASEAFF

V gene: TRBV29-1
D gene: .
J gene: TRBJ1-5
clone size: few
CDR3 DNA: TGCAGCGTTGAAGATGGCCAGAATCAGCCCCAGCATTTT
CDR3 protein: CSVEDGQNQPQHF

V gene: TRBV6-1
D gene: .
J gene: TRBJ1-4
clone size: .
CDR3 DNA: TGTGCCAGCAGTGGGACGGTTAATAATGAAAAACTGTTTTTT
CDR3 protein: CASSGTVNNEKLFF

V gene: TRBV23-1
D gene: .
J gene: TRBJ2-7
clone size: .
CDR3 DNA: TGCGCCAGCAGTCAATCTCAGGGCCAGAATTGGACCTACGAGCAGTACTTC
CDR3 protein: CASSQSQGQNWTYEQYF

V gene: TRBV7-6
D gene: .
J gene: TRBJ2-3
clone size: .
CDR3 DNA: TGTGCCAGCAGCTTACGGCCGGGACAAAGCACAGATACGCAGTATTTT
CDR3 protein: CASSLRPGQSTDTQYF

V gene: TRBV4-1
D gene: .
J gene: TRBJ1-1
clone size: .
CDR3 DNA: TGCGCCAGCAGCCAAGCCGAAAGGGAGAACACTGAAGCTTTCTTT
CDR3 protein: CASSQAERENTEAFF

V gene: TRBV10-2
D gene: .
J gene: TRBJ1-2
clone size: .
CDR3 DNA: TGCGCCAGCAGTGAGTCGGGCAGTTATGGCTACACCTTC
CDR3 protein: CASSESGSYGYTF

V gene: TRBV11-3
D gene: TRBD1
J gene: TRBJ2-7
clone size: .
CDR3 DNA: TGTGCCAGCAGCGGACCGGGACAGGGTACCGAGCAGTACTTC
CDR3 protein: CASSGPGQGTEQYF

V gene: TRBV4-1
D gene: .
J gene: TRBJ1-1
clone size: .
CDR3 DNA: TGCGCCAGCAGCGAATTACAGGGTAACACTGAAGCTTTCTTT
CDR3 protein: CASSELQGNTEAFF

V gene: TRBV6-1
D gene: .
J gene: TRBJ2-5
clone size: .
CDR3 DNA: TGTGCCAGCAGTGAGCAGGGAGAGGGAGAGACCCAGTACTTC
CDR3 protein: CASSEQGEGETQYF

V gene: TRBV4-2
D gene: TRBD1
J gene: TRBJ2-2
clone size: .
CDR3 DNA: TGTGCCAGCAGCCACCCGACAGGGCTTGACACCGGGGAGCTGTTTTTT
CDR3 protein: CASSHPTGLDTGELFF

V gene: TRBV5-4
D gene: .
J gene: TRBJ1-2
clone size: .
CDR3 DNA: TGTGCCAGCAGCCCCGGATGGCCGGGGGGCTACACCTTC
CDR3 protein: CASSPGWPGGYTF

V gene: TRBV5-4
D gene: .
J gene: TRBJ2-1
clone size: .
CDR3 DNA: TGTGCCAGCAGCTTGGCCGGGGGTAGCGTAAGTCATGAGCAGTTCTTC
CDR3 protein: CASSLAGGSVSHEQFF

V gene: TRBV30
D gene: .
J gene: TRBJ1-1
clone size: .
CDR3 DNA: TGTGCCTGTATTCGGCAGGGGATTAGAACTGAAGCTTTCTTT
CDR3 protein: CACIRQGIRTEAFF

V gene: TRBV7-9
D gene: .
J gene: TRBJ1-1
clone size: .
CDR3 DNA: TGTGCCAGCAGCTTAGGGACAGAGAACACTGAAGCTTTCTTT
CDR3 protein: CASSLGTENTEAFF